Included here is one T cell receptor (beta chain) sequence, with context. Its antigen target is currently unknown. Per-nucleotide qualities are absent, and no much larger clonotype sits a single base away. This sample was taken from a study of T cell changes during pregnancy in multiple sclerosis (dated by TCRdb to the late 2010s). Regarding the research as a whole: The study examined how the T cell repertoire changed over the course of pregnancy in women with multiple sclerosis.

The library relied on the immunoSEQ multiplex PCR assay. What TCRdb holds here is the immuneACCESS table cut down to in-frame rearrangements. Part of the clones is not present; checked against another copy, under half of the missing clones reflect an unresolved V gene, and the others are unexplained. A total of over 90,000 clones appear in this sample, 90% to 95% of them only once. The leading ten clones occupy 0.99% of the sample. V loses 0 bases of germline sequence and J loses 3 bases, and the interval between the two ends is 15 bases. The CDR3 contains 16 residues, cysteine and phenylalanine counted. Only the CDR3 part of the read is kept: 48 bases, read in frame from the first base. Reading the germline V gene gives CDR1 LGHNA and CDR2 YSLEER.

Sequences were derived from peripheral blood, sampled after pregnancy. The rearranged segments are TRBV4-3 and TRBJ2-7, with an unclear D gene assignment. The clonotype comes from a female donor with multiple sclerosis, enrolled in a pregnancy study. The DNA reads TGCGCCAGCAGCCAAGATGTAGAGGTCTACAACTACGAGCAGTACTTC. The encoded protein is CASSQDVEVYNYEQYF.